This TCR beta chain originates from a study of cytomegalovirus exposure and HLA in healthy donors. Looking at the study overall: In an early release, HLA-typed donors contributed tens of millions of unique TCR sequences.

Study-level points and caveats: Generally TCR sequences proved uncommon, though certain public TCRs appeared in numerous donors. Sequence variants that were highly shared formed a cluster that was likely a sequencing artifact.

Researchers ran the PCR with 60 Vbeta and 13 Jbeta primers. TCRdb's copy holds only in-frame clones and misses some; the assay was immunoSEQ multiplex PCR. This sample has 130,000 or so clones, with 78% found just once. This clone was picked up one time. Its antigen remains unknown. The sequenced sample was PBMCs. The sequence derives from a woman under 30 in good health and CMV-seronegative.

The CDR3 protein is CASSLAWQGTYDTQYF. The CDR3 DNA reads TGTGCCAGCAGCTTGGCCTGGCAGGGGACATATGATACGCAGTATTTT. The V call is TRBV5-6, the J call TRBJ2-3; D may be TRBD1 (6 bases). Per germline, CDR1 SGHDT and CDR2 YYEEEE. The CDR3 has 16 amino acids. V lost 0 bases and J lost 6, with 17 bases in between.